This T cell receptor beta chain was identified during a study of CD8+ T cells in alopecia areata. RNA was extracted and reverse transcribed into cDNA as the sequencing template. TCRdb's table, derived via immunoSEQ multiplex PCR, lists solely in-frame clones and lacks some. The table shows 150,000 or so clones, with more than 75% occurring only once. Germline V CDR1 and CDR2: MNHEY, SMNVEV (reference sequence). V dropped 5 bases and J dropped 4; count of bases not matched to a gene: 11. The CDR3 covers 15 residues. The chain combines TRBV27 with TRBJ2-7; TRBD1 agrees at 7 bases. This TCR was recovered from a human donor with alopecia areata. The source material was CD8+ T cells sorted from blood, sampled at week 0. As DNA, the CDR3 is TGTGCCAGCAGTCAATACCGACAGGGATTTTACGAGCAGTACTTC. Translated, it gives CASSQYRQGFYEQYF.